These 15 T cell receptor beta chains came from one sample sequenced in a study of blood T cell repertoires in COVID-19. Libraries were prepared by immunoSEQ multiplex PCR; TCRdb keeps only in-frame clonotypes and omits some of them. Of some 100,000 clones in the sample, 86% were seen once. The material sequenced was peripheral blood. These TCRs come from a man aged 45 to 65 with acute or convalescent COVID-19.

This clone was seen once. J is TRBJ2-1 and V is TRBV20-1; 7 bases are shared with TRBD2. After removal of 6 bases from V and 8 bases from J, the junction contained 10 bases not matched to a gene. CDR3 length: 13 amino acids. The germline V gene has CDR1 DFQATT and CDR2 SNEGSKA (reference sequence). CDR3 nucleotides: TGCAGTGCAAGTGGTGCGGGAGTCCATGAGCAGTTCTTC. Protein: CSASGAGVHEQFF.

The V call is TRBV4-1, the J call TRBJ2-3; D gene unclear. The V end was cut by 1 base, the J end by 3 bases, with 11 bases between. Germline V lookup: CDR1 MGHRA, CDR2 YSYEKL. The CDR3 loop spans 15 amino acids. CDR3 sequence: CASSQVGAWTDTQYF. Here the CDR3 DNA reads TGCGCCAGCAGCCAAGTAGGAGCGTGGACAGATACGCAGTATTTT.

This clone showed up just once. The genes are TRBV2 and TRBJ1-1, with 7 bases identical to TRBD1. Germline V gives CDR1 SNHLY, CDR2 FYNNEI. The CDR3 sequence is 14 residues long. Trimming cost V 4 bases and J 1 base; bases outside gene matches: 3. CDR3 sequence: CASSGQGWNTEAFF. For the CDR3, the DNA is TGTGCCAGCAGTGGACAGGGTTGGAACACTGAAGCTTTCTTT. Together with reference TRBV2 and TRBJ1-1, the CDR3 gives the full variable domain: EPEVTQTPSHQVTQMGQEVILRCVPISNHLYFYWYRQILGQKVEFLVSFYNNEISEKSEIFDDQFSVERPDGSNFTLKIRSTKLEDSAMYFCASSGQGWNTEAFFGQGTRLTVV.

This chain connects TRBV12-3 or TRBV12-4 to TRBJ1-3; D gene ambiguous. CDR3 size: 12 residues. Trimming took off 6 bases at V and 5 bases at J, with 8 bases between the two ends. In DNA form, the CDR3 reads TGTGCCAGCAGGCAGGTCAGAAACACCATATATTTT. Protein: CASRQVRNTIYF.

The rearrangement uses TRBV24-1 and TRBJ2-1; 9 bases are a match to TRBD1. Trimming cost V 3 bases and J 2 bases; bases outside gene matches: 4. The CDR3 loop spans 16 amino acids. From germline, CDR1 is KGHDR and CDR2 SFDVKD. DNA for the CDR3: TGTGCCACCAGTGATCCCCGGGACAGGGCCTACAATGAGCAGTTCTTC. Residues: CATSDPRDRAYNEQFF.

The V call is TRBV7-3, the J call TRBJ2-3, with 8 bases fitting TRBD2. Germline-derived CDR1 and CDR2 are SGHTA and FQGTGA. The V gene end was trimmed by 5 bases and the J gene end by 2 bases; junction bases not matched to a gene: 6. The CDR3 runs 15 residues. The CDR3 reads CASSVSGSVTDTQYF. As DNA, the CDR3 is TGTGCCAGCAGCGTGAGCGGGAGTGTCACAGATACGCAGTATTTT.

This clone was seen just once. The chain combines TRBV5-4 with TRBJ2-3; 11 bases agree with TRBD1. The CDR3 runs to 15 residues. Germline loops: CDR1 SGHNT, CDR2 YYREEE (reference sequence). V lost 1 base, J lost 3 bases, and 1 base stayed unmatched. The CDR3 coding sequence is TGTGCCAGCAGCTTGTGGGACAGGGGGACAGATACGCAGTATTTT. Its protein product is CASSLWDRGTDTQYF.

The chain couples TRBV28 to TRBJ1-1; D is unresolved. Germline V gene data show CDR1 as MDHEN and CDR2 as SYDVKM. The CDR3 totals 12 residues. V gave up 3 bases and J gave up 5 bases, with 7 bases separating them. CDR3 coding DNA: TGTGCCAGCAGTTTCACCCTAACTGAAGCTTTCTTT. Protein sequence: CASSFTLTEAFF.

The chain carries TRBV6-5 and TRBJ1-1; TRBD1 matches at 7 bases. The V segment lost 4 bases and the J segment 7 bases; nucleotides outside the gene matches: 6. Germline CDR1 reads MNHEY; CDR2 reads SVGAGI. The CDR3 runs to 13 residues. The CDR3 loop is CASSSRDSLEAFF. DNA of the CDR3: TGTGCCAGCAGTTCCCGGGACAGCCTTGAAGCTTTCTTT.

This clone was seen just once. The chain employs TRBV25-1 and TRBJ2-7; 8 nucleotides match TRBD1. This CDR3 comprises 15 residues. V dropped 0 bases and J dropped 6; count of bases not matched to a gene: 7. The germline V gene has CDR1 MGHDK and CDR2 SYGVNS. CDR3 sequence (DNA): TGTGCCAGCAGTGAATACGCGGCCAGGGGGCGCGAGCAGTACTTC. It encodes CASSEYAARGREQYF.

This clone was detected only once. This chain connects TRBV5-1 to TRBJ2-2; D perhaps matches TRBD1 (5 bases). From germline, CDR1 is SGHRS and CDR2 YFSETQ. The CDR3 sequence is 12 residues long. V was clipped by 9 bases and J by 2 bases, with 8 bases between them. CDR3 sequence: CATGHNTGELFF. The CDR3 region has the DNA TGCGCCACTGGACATAACACCGGGGAGCTGTTTTTT.

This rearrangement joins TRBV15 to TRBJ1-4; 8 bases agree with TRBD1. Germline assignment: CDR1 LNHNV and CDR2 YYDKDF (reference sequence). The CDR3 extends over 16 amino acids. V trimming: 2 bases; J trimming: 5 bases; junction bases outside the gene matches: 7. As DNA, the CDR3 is TGTGCCACCAGCAGAATTCGACAGGGGCCGAATGAAAAACTGTTTTTT. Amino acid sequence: CATSRIRQGPNEKLFF. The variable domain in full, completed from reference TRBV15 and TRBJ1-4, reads DAMVIQNPRYQVTQFGKPVTLSCSQTLNHNVMYWYQQKSSQAPKLLFHYYDKDFNNEADTPDNFQSRRPNTSFCFLDIRSPGLGDTAMYLCATSRIRQGPNEKLFFGSGTQLSVL.

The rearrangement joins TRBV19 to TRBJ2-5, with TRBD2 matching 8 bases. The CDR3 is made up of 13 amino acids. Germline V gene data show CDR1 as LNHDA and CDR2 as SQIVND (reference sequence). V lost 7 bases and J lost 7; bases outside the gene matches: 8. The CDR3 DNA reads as TGTGCCAGTACCTCCGACCGGGAGGGGACCCAGTACTTC. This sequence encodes CASTSDREGTQYF.

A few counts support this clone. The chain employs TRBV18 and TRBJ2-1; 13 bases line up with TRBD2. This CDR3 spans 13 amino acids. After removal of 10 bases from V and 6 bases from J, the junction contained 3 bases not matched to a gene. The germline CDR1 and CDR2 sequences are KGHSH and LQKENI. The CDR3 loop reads CATRTSGSNEQFF. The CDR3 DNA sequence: TGTGCCACCCGGACTAGCGGGAGCAATGAGCAGTTCTTC.

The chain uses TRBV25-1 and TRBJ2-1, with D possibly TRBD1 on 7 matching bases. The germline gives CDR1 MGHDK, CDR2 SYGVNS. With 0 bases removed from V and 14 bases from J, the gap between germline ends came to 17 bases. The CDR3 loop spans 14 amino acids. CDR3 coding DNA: TGTGCCAGCAGTGAATATAGGCGGGACAGCGCGGAGTTCTTC. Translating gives CASSEYRRDSAEFF. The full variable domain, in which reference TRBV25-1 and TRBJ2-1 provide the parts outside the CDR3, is EADIYQTPRYLVIGTGKKITLECSQTMGHDKMYWYQQDPGMELHLIHYSYGVNSTEKGDLSSESTVSRIRTEHFPLTLESARPSHTSQYLCASSEYRRDSAEFFGPGTRLTVL.